This TCR beta chain was captured in a study of OX40 agonist ivuxolimab in advanced cancers. Whole-study findings and limits: The CD4+ and CD8+ T cells in the blood had expanded clonally by week 6 at 0.1 to 3.0 mg/kg.

Some clones are missing from TCRdb's copy, which holds only in-frame ones; the method was immunoSEQ multiplex PCR. The sample consists of about 81,000 clones, more than 75% of them appearing once. As for this clone: Its specificity is unknown.

The CDR3 consists of 15 residues. V dropped 6 bases and J dropped 0 bases, with 13 bases sitting between them. Germline values: CDR1 SGHRS, CDR2 YFSETQ. The sequencing used CD4+ or CD8+ T cells sorted from blood, collected in a trial of the OX40 agonist ivuxolimab. This clonotype originated in an adult with an advanced solid tumor such as melanoma, head and neck, liver or kidney cancer. This chain connects TRBV5-1 to TRBJ1-3, with D hard to call. The chain's CDR3 is CASTDASSSGNTIYF. The CDR3 DNA is TGCGCCAGCACGGACGCATCCAGCTCTGGAAACACCATATATTTT. The full variable domain, its missing parts supplied by reference TRBV5-1 and TRBJ1-3, is KAGVTQTPRYLIKTRGQQVTLSCSPISGHRSVSWYQQTPGQGLQFLFEYFSETQRNKGNFPGRFSGRQFSNSRSEMNVSTLELGDSALYLCASTDASSSGNTIYFGEGSWLTVV.